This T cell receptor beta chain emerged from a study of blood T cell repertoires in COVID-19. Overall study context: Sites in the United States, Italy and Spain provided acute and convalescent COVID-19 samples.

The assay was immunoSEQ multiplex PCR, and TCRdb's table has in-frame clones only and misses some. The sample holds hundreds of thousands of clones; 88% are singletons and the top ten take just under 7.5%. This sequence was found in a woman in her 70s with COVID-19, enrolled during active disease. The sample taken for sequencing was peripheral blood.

In DNA form, the CDR3 reads TGTGCCAGCAGCCACCTAGACAGAACCTCTGGAAACACCATATATTTT. Amino acid sequence: CASSHLDRTSGNTIYF. This chain uses TRBV5-6 with TRBJ1-3; possibly TRBD1 for D (5 bases). CDR1 is SGHDT, CDR2 YYEEEE, per germline. This CDR3 is built from 16 residues. The V gene lost 4 bases and the J gene lost 0 bases, with 14 bases spanning the gap.